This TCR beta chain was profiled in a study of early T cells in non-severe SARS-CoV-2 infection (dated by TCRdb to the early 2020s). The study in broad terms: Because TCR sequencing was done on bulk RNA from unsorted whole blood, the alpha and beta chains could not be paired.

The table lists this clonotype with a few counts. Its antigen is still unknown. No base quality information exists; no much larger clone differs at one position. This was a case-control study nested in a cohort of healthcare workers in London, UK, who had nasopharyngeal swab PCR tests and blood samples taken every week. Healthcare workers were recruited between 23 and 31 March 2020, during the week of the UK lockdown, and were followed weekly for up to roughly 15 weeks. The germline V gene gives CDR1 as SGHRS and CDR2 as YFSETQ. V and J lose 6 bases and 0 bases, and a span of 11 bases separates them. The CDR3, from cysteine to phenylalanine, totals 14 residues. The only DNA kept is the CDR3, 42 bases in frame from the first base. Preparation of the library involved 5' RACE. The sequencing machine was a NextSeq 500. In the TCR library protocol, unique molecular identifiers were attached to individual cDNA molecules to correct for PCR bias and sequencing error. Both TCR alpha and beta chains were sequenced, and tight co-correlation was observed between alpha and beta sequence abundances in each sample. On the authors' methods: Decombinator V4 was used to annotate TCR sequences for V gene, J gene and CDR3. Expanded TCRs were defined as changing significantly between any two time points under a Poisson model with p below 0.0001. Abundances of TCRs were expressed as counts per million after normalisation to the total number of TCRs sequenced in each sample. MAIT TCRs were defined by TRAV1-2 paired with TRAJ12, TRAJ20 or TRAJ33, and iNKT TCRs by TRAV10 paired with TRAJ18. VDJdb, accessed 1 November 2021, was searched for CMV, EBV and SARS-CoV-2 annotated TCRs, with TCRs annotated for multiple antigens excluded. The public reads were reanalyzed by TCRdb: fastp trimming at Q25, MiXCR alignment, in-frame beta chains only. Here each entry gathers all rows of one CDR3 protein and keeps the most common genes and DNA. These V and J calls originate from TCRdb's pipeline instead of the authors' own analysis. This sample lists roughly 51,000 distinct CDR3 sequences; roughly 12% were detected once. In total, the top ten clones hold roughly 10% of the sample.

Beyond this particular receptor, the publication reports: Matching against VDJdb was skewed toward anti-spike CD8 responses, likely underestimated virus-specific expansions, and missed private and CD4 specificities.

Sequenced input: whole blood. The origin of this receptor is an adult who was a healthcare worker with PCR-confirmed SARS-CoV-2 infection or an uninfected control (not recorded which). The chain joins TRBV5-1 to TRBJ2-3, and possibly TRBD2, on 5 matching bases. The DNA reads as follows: TGCGCCAGCACGGTAGCGCCTAGCACAGATACGCAGTATTTT. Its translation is CASTVAPSTDTQYF.